A selection of T cell receptor beta chains follows, all from one sample in a study of blood T cell repertoires in COVID-19. Produced via immunoSEQ multiplex PCR; TCRdb's table is partial and in-frame only. The data hold approximately 270,000 clones, with about 80% observed a single time. The sample consisted of peripheral blood. These TCRs come from a person aged 65 to 85 with COVID-19, enrolled during active disease. Both conserved end residues are trimmed from each CDR3. Each record gives: J gene, V gene, CDR3 protein.

TRBJ2-3,TRBV5-4,ASSLAGSSGGYTQY
TRBJ2-1,TRBV6-2/TRBV6-3,ASSPGLHEQF
TRBJ2-3,TRBV5-4,ASSLDYRDTDTQY
TRBJ2-3,TRBV11-2,ASSTGVGGRADTQY
TRBJ2-7,TRBV5-5,ASSFRVTSYEQY
TRBJ2-1,TRBV15,ATSSSLAGDYNEQF
TRBJ1-2,TRBV7-2,ASSLTGDGGYT
TRBJ2-3,TRBV14,ASSLSSGGQY
TRBJ1-6,TRBV28,ASSLYRLESPLH
TRBJ2-7,TRBV3-1/TRBV3-2,ASSHLPGEGGYYEQY
TRBJ2-7,TRBV5-4,ASSPPSASSSYEQY
TRBJ2-1,TRBV9,ASSVAQGLADNEQF
TRBJ2-1,TRBV7-3,ASSLEGTSWRREQF
TRBJ1-3,TRBV4-1,ASSQGTWVGNTIY
TRBJ1-4,TRBV6-2/TRBV6-3,ASSYRQGQETNEKLF
TRBJ2-4,TRBV3-1/TRBV3-2,ASSADPGTSSANIQY